The sequence of this T cell receptor (beta chain) was determined in a study of OX40 agonist ivuxolimab in advanced cancers. At the level of the study: Partial response was recorded in three patients: one hepatocellular carcinoma and two cutaneous melanoma cases.

Sampled blood was obtained at baseline, cycle 4 day 1, and cycle 7 day 1. Whole-study findings and limits: Those patients achieving a partial response at 0.1-3.0 mg/kg showed among the lowest clonal expansion. The study observed clonal expansion of CD4+ and CD8+ blood T cells by week 6 at 0.1 to 3.0 mg/kg.

As regards this clone: The antigen is not known.

The V gene's germline CDR1 is PRHDT and CDR2 FYEKMQ (reference sequence). V was shortened by 5 bases and J by 1 base, with 16 bases between the two germline ends. The CDR3 has 16 amino acids. Assay used: immunoSEQ multiplex PCR; TCRdb lists only in-frame clones, some missing. This sample has 45,000 to 50,000 clones; approximately 91% occur once, and the top ten carry roughly a fifth. This TCR derives from an adult with an advanced solid tumor such as melanoma, head and neck, liver or kidney cancer. Specimen: CD4+ or CD8+ T cells sorted from blood, collected in a trial of the OX40 agonist ivuxolimab. The gene calls are TRBV13 and TRBJ2-3; TRBD1 is a possible D gene (7 bases). CDR3 amino acids: CASSPRGALGTDTQYF. CDR3 DNA sequence: TGTGCCAGCAGCCCCAGGGGGGCGTTGGGCACAGATACGCAGTATTTT.